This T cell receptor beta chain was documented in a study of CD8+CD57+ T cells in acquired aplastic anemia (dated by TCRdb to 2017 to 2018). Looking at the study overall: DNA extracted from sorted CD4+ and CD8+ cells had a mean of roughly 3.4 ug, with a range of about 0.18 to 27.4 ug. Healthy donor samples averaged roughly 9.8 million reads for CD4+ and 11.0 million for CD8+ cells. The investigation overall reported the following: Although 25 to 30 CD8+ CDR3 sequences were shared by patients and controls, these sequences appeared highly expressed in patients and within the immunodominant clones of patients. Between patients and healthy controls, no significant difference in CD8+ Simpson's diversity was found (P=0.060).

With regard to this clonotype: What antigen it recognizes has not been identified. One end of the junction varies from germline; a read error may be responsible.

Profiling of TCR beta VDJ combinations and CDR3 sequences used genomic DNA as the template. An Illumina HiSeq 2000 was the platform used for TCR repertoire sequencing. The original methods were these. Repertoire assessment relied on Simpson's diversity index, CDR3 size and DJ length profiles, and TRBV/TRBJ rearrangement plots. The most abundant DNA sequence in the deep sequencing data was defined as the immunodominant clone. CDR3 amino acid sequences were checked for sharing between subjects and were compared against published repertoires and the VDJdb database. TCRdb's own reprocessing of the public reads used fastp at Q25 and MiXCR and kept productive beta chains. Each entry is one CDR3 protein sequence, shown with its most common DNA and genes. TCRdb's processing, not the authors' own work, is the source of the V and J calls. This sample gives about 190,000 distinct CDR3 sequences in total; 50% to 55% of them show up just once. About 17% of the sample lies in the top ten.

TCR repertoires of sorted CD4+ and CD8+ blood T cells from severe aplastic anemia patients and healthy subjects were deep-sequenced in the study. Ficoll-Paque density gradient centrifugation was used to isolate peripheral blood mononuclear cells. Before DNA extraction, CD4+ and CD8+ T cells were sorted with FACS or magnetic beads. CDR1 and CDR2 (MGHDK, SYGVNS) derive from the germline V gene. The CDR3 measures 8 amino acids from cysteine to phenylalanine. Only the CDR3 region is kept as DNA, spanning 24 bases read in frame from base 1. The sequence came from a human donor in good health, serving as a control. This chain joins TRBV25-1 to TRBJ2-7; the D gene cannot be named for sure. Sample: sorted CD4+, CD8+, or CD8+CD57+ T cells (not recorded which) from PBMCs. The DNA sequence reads TGTGCCAGCAGGCATGAAGACTTC. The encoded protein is CASRHEDF.